This T cell receptor (beta chain) was documented in a study of cytomegalovirus exposure and HLA in healthy donors. Germline loops: CDR1 MDHEN, CDR2 SYDVKM. This CDR3 region has 11 residues. V was pared by 6 bases and J by 5 bases, with 7 bases between. The donors were members of the validation cohort comprising over 90 subjects, separate from the roughly 600-subject first cohort. To note about this clone: Its antigen remains unknown.

The method was immunoSEQ multiplex PCR; TCRdb's version includes in-frame clones alone and lacks a portion of them. The sample contains about 120,000 clones, 80% to 90% of which appear only once. Study results and caveats: The study put some 150 TCR beta chains on its list as cytomegalovirus-associated. Across donors, most TCRs were seen rarely, yet some public ones were widespread. Subsequent analysis revealed that first-cohort TCR clusters tended to co-occur in the 120 or so validation repertoires.

This sequence joins TRBV28 and TRBJ1-2; the D gene is possibly TRBD1 (5 bases). The sequenced material came from PBMCs. This clonotype was obtained from a woman aged 18-29 years in good health and CMV-seronegative. The CDR3 here is CASSDSYGYTF. The CDR3 nucleotides read TGTGCCAGCAGCGACAGTTATGGCTACACCTTC.